This T cell receptor beta chain derives from a study of regulatory T cells in long-lasting Graves disease. Libraries of TCR beta came from iRepertoire HTBI primers plus Arm-PCR of CDR3 regions. Each CDR3 protein gets one entry after TCRdb re-called the multiplex PCR reads with MiXCR. The sample contains 200,000 to 250,000 distinct CDR3 sequences, 20% of which appear only once. This clonotype was recorded at least ten times. Time point defined: newly diagnosed GD, antithyroid drugs for less than 3 months. Construction of the TCR library relied on RNA isolated from PBMCs. Sequencing was performed on peripheral blood mononuclear cells (PBMCs), taken at new diagnosis, from a patient treated with antithyroid drugs. The receptor comes from a female donor with Graves disease.

CDR3 in amino acids: CASSEGEYQPQHF. The DNA of the CDR3 is TGTGCCAGCAGTGAGGGGGAATATCAGCCCCAGCATTTT. V and J are TRBV6-1 and TRBJ1-5; D is possibly TRBD1 (5 bases). The CDR3 sequence is 13 residues long. V was shortened by 3 bases and J by 5 bases, with 8 bases between the two germline ends. Per germline, CDR1 MNHNS and CDR2 SASEGT.